This T cell receptor (beta chain) was profiled in a study of blood T cell repertoires in COVID-19. Looking at the study overall: Samples representing acute and convalescent COVID-19 were sourced from the United States, Italy and Spain.

Germline V CDR1 and CDR2: LNHDA, SQIVND (reference sequence). V was clipped by 4 bases and J by 1 base, with 7 bases between them. This CDR3 is 13 amino acids long. Authors' processing steps: Estimation of nucleated cell counts relied on the amplification of reference gene primers. Only in-frame clones appear in the TCRdb table, and some are missing; sequencing was by immunoSEQ multiplex PCR. For V, J and clone size, that table is used; D and trimming come from the DNA. Among around 100,000 clones listed, roughly nine tenths were seen once. This TCR came from a woman older than 75 with acute or convalescent COVID-19. The sample consisted of peripheral blood. The J gene is TRBJ1-1, the V gene TRBV19; D not resolved. The CDR3 spells CASSSTQNTEAFF. CDR3 DNA sequence: TGTGCCAGTAGTAGTACACAGAACACTGAAGCTTTCTTT.